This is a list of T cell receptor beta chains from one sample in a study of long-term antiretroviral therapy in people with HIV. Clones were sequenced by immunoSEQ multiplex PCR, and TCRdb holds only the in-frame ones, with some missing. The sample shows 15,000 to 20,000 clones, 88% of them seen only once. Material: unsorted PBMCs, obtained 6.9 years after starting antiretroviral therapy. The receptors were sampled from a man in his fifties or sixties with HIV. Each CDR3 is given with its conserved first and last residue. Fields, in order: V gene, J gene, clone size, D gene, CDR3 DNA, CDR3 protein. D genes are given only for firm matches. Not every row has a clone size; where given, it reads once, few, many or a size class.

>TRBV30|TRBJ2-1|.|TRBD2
TGTGCCTGGAGCCGTACCACTACTAGCGGGGCACACCAGTTCTTC
CAWSRTTTSGAHQFF
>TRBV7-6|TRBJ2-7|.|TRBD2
TGTGCCAGCAGCCCGGGACTAGCGGGAGGTATCGAGCAGTACTTC
CASSPGLAGGIEQYF
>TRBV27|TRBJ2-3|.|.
TGTGCCAGCAGTTTTTCCGCAGATACGCAGTATTTT
CASSFSADTQYF
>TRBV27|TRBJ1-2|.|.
TGTGCCAGCAAGTTCGGCTCTAACTATGGCTACACCTTC
CASKFGSNYGYTF
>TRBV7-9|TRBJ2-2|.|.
TGTGCCAGCAGCTTAAGTAGAGCGTCCGCCGGGGAGCTGTTTTTT
CASSLSRASAGELFF
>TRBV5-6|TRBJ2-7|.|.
TGTGCCAGCAGCTTGGACAGATGGGAGCAGTACTTC
CASSLDRWEQYF
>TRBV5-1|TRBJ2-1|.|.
TGCGCCAGCAGCCCGGACAATTGGAATGAGCAGTTCTTC
CASSPDNWNEQFF
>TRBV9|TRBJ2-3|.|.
TGTGCCAGCAGCGTAGGAGGGATAAAGGGCACGCAGTATTTT
CASSVGGIKGTQYF
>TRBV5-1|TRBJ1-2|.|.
TGCGCCAGCAGCTTGGACAGAACTAACTATGGCTACACCTTC
CASSLDRTNYGYTF
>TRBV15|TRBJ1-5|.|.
TGTGCCACCAGCAGAGATAGGGGTGGTCAGCCCCAGCATTTT
CATSRDRGGQPQHF
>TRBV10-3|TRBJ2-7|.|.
TGTGCCATCAGCCGGAGTTCTCCGGGTGACGAGCAGTACTTC
CAISRSSPGDEQYF
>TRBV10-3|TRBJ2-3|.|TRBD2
TGTGCCAGTCAATCCGGGACTAGCGGGAGGGGAGCGACAGATACGCAGTATTTT
CASQSGTSGRGATDTQYF
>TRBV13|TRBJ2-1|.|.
TGTGCCAGCAGCTTAGGCCTTCTCGGGAGCTCCTACAATGAGCAGTTCTTC
CASSLGLLGSSYNEQFF
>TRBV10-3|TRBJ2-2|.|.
TGTGCCATCAGCGCCGCCGGGACGAACACCGGGGAGCTGTTTTTT
CAISAAGTNTGELFF
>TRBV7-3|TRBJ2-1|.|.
TGTGCCAGCAAAGTAGAGGGGAGCTCCTACAATGAGCAGTTCTTC
CASKVEGSSYNEQFF
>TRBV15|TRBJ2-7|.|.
TGTGCCACCAGCAGCGAGCCAGATACCTCCTACGAGCAGTACTTC
CATSSEPDTSYEQYF
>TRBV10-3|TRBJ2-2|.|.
TGTGCCATCAGTGTCAGGACTGCTAACACCGGGGAGCTGTTTTTT
CAISVRTANTGELFF
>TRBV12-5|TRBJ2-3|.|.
TGTGCTAGTGGTTTGCGGGATACGCAGTATTTT
CASGLRDTQYF
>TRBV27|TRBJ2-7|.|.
TGTGCCAGCACCTCCTTGACAGGAGGCTACGAGCAGTACTTC
CASTSLTGGYEQYF
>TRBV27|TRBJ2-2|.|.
TGTGCCAGCAGTTCCCCAGATAGGAGCGTGCTGTTTTTT
CASSSPDRSVLFF
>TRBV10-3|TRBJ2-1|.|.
TGTGCCATCAGTGAGTCCAGCAGGGGTCCCTACAATGAGCAGTTCTTC
CAISESSRGPYNEQFF
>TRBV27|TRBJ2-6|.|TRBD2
TGTGCCAGCAGTTTGACCCGGGGGGCTGGGGCCAACGTCCTGACTTTC
CASSLTRGAGANVLTF
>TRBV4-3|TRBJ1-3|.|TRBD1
TGCGCCAGCAGCCAAGGGACAGGGGGCGGAAACACCATATATTTT
CASSQGTGGGNTIYF
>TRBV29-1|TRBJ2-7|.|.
TGCAGCGTTCTAGGGGGGACAGTAAACGAGCAGTACTTC
CSVLGGTVNEQYF
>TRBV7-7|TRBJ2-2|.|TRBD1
TGTGCTAGCAGGGGGACGGTGAACACCGGGGAGCTGTTTTTT
CASRGTVNTGELFF
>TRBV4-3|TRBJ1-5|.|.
TGCGCCAGCAGCCAAGATAGCCCCTACCATCAGCCCCAGCATTTT
CASSQDSPYHQPQHF
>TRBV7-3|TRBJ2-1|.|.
TGTGCCAGCAGCTTATTACTAGCAGAAAACAATGAGCAGTTCTTC
CASSLLLAENNEQFF
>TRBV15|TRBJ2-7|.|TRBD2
TGTGCCACCAGCAGAGTAACAGCGGGAGAGTACGAGCAGTACTTC
CATSRVTAGEYEQYF
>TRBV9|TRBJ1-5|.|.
TGTGCCAGCAGCGTAGGTGGGGGGAAGTATAGCAATCAGCCCCAGCATTTT
CASSVGGGKYSNQPQHF
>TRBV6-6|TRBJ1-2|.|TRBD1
TGTGCCAGCAGCCCGGACAGGACGGTGCGTGGCTACACCTTC
CASSPDRTVRGYTF
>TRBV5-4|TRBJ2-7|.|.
TGTGCCAGCAGCTTCGGACATCCCTCCTACGAGCAGTACTTC
CASSFGHPSYEQYF
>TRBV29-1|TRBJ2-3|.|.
TGCAGCGCCTTCCGGGGTTTCGATACGCAGTATTTT
CSAFRGFDTQYF
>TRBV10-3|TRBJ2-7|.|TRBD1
TGTGCCATCGGTACGGACAGGGGGTACGAGCAGTACTTC
CAIGTDRGYEQYF
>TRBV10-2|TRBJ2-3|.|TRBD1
TGCGCCAGCAGTGTCGGGACAGGGGGTGCAGATACGCAGTATTTT
CASSVGTGGADTQYF
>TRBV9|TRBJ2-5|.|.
TGTGCCAGCAGCGGGGATAATGAGGAGGAAGAGACCCAGTACTTC
CASSGDNEEEETQYF
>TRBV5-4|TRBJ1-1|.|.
TGTGCCAGCAGCTTACCGGGGCGTCCTGAAGCTTTCTTT
CASSLPGRPEAFF
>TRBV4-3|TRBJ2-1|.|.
TGCGCCAGCAGCCAAGATCGGGCCATGGGAGATGAGCAGTTCTTC
CASSQDRAMGDEQFF
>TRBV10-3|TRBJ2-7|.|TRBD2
TGTGCCATCAGCAAGGGACTAGCGGGAGATTCCTACGAGCAGTACTTC
CAISKGLAGDSYEQYF
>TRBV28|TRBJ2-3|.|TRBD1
TGTGCCAGCAGTTTCGGACAGGGGGCGGGAGTTTTCAGCACAGATACGCAGTATTTT
CASSFGQGAGVFSTDTQYF
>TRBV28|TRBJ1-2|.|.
TGTGCCAGCAGTCCCCCGACTGCCCTATATGGCTACACCTTC
CASSPPTALYGYTF
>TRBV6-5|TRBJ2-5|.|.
TGTGCCAGCAGCCTCGCAATGGGTCAAGAGACCCAGTACTTC
CASSLAMGQETQYF
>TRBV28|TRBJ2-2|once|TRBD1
TGTGCCAGCAGTTTATTACGACAGGGGACCGGGGAGCTGTTTTTT
CASSLLRQGTGELFF